This TCR beta chain was found in a study of human T cells and chemical hapten exposure (dated by TCRdb to the early 2020s). General notes on the study: For sensitization, 2% DPC in acetone was applied to a roughly 2 cm by roughly 2 cm area of upper inner arm skin. Patch testing was performed on the upper back with Finn chambers containing 0.01% DPC, and the patch tests were scored after 6 days according to International Contact Dermatitis Research Group standards. The mostly female patient cohort included alopecia areata with under or over 50% scalp involvement, alopecia totalis and alopecia universalis. Blood samples were taken from patients before sensitization (week 0) and then at 2, 6 and about 24 weeks after DPC sensitization. About 30 alopecia patients provided blood for TCR sequencing at one to four time points (pre-sensitization, 2, 6 and 24 weeks). Peripheral blood TCR repertoire changes were tracked in vivo in alopecia patients during primary and secondary sensitization to the hapten diphenylcyclopropenone (DPC). Throughout the study period of about 23 weeks, patients also received therapeutic DPC doses to the scalp every week. Libraries were pooled for sequencing, and variation in per-sample TCR yields was attributed mainly to small differences in library volumes within the pool.

Taken with the paper, the label for time point translates to: pre-sensitization, week 0. Reading the label with the study, this specimen's treatment or condition is: therapeutic diphenylcyclopropenone sensitization with weekly scalp DPC. At each patch-test visit, blood was drawn before the patch test was applied. Patients were eligible if aged 18 to 70, diagnosed with alopecia and judged suitable for DPC therapy, and pregnant patients were excluded. Unfractionated whole blood was collected in Tempus Blood RNA tubes, and total RNA was extracted from that blood. Findings and caveats that apply to the study as a whole: A positive correlation was found between the number of PT1 expanded TCRs and patch test score, with significance reached at thresholds 8, 16 and 32 but not 4. Repeated subsampling changed both the strength of the expansion versus patch-test correlation and the threshold at which that correlation became significant. The number of TCRs above 1 in 1000 frequency did not change with DPC sensitization; there was no evidence of global repertoire structure alterations. All patients had alopecia, a presumed autoimmune disease, so their immune response might differ from that of healthy individuals. Compared with pre-sensitization or healthy control sets, expanded TCRs formed significantly more large CDR3 similarity clusters, which is consistent with antigen-driven responses.

The protocol used for the library was RACE. The sequencing machine was a NextSeq 500. During library preparation, unique molecular identifiers were attached to individual cDNA molecules so that TCRs could be counted quantitatively and reproducibly. From each blood RNA sample, both TCR alpha and TCR beta chains were sequenced. Under the source paper's analysis protocol: A median of around 100,000 TCRs per sample was observed, with a range of roughly 23,224 to 700,000. V, J and CDR3 annotation of the TCR reads was carried out using the Decombinator software suite. For the PS versus PT1 abundance plots, all samples were subsampled to the same number of TCRs (28,000). Expanded TCRs were defined as absent before sensitization and observed at least eight times at the 2-week time point. The public reads were quality trimmed at Q25 with fastp and then assembled into clones with MiXCR by TCRdb, keeping productive beta chains. Entries are consolidated by CDR3 protein sequence, retaining the most common genes and DNA. TCRdb's processing, not the authors' own work, is the source of the V and J calls. This sample gives around 330,000 distinct CDR3 sequences in total; around 5.5% of them show up just once. The top ten clonotypes cover roughly 8.2% of the sample.

V gives up 3 bases and J gives up 7 bases, and the segment between their germline ends measures 18 bases. The germline V gene (reference sequence) yields LGHDT for CDR1 and YNNKEL for CDR2. From its cysteine to its phenylalanine, the CDR3 spans 15 amino acids. Left in the record is the CDR3 DNA by itself, 45 bases read in frame from the first base. A remark on this clonotype: Its antigen is still unknown. One base away there is no much larger clone; base qualities are not given.

This clonotype originated in a woman aged 18-30 years with alopecia areata. Some clones in this sample may be carry-over from other donors' samples. The chain is encoded by TRBV3-1 joined to TRBJ1-2, with no confident D gene call. The sample in question was whole blood, obtained in connection with sensitization to the hapten diphenylcyclopropenone (DPC). The CDR3 region has the sequence CASSQGRSEWRGYTF. The DNA sequence follows: TGTGCCAGCAGCCAGGGTAGGTCGGAATGGCGTGGCTACACCTTC.